The entry below gives a single TCR beta chain sequence along with its context. Produced via immunoSEQ multiplex PCR; TCRdb's table is partial and in-frame only. The repertoire consists of nearly 50,000 clones, with around 87% occurring once and the leading ten covering over 1.5%. CDR3 length equals 14 residues. Trimming pared 7 bases from V and 1 base from J, leaving 13 bases between. The germline V gene has CDR1 MNHNY and CDR2 SVGAGI (reference sequence). The sample is drawn from a study of OX40 agonist ivuxolimab in advanced cancers. For the study at large: Subjects had a mean age of roughly 60 years, with a range of about 23 to 79; roughly 83% were male.

The material was CD4+ or CD8+ T cells sorted from blood, obtained in a trial of the OX40 agonist ivuxolimab. The source is an adult with an advanced solid tumor such as melanoma, head and neck, liver or kidney cancer. The gene calls are TRBV6-6 and TRBJ1-1; no reliable D call. This CDR3 is CASTFSGENTEAFF. DNA of the CDR3: TGTGCCAGCACTTTTTCTGGGGAGAACACTGAAGCTTTCTTT.